Listed below are T cell receptor beta chains from one sample, sequenced in a study of shared clonotypes between healthy human individuals. Measured with immunoSEQ multiplex PCR; TCRdb has only the in-frame clones, and not every one. The sample has about 980,000 clones, 60% to 85% seen once. Sequenced material: memory CD4+ T cells sorted from blood. Receptors were obtained from a man aged 18 to 30 in good health. Both conserved end residues are part of each CDR3. A D gene is named only where the DNA matches it firmly. Expanded clones are given a class, and other clones once, few, many or no size at all.

clone_size	v_call	d_call	j_call	cdr3_nt	cdr3_aa
.	TRBV11-2	TRBD2	TRBJ2-5	TGTGCCAGCAGCTTACGGATGCGGGAGGGAGAGACCCAGTACTTC	CASSLRMREGETQYF
.	TRBV28	.	TRBJ1-1	TGTGCCAGCAGTCGGGCGGGATCGAACACTGAAGCTTTCTTT	CASSRAGSNTEAFF
.	TRBV18	.	TRBJ1-1	TGTGCCAGCTCGCCTTATGAGGGGATGGCTGAAGCTTTCTTT	CASSPYEGMAEAFF
many	TRBV5-5	.	TRBJ1-2	TGTGCCAGCAGCACCGACAGGACTTATGGCTACACCTTC	CASSTDRTYGYTF
.	TRBV5-1	TRBD2	TRBJ2-3	TGCGCCAGCAGCCTAGCGGGGGGCTTCACAGATACGCAGTATTTT	CASSLAGGFTDTQYF
.	TRBV5-6	.	TRBJ1-1	TGTGCCAGCAGCTTGGAGGCAGGAGGGAACACTGAAGCTTTCTTT	CASSLEAGGNTEAFF
.	TRBV7-2	TRBD2	TRBJ2-1	TGTGCCAGCAGCTTAGGGGCGGGAGTCACCTACAATGAGCAGTTCTTC	CASSLGAGVTYNEQFF
.	TRBV5-8	TRBD1	TRBJ2-1	TGTGCCAGCAGCTTGGTAGCAGGGGGCAATGAGCAGTTCTTC	CASSLVAGGNEQFF
few	TRBV19	.	TRBJ2-5	TGTGCCAGTAGTTACAGGGAGGGCCAAGAGACCCAGTACTTC	CASSYREGQETQYF
.	TRBV7-2	.	TRBJ2-3	TGTGCCAGCAGCAGGGACCCCCAGACAGATACGCAGTATTTT	CASSRDPQTDTQYF
.	TRBV27	.	TRBJ1-2	TGTGCCAGCAGTTTCCTAGCTACAAACTATGGCTACACCTTC	CASSFLATNYGYTF
.	TRBV5-1	.	TRBJ1-6	TGCGCCAGCAGCCCGGGACCGGGCTTCGTTTCACCCCTCCACTTT	CASSPGPGFVSPLHF
.	TRBV2	.	TRBJ1-2	TGTGCCAGCACCCCCACAGGGAAGGTGGAAGGCTACACCTTC	CASTPTGKVEGYTF
few	TRBV5-4	.	TRBJ2-3	TGTGCCAGCAGCTTCCCAGGGGCAGATACGCAGTATTTT	CASSFPGADTQYF
.	TRBV7-9	.	TRBJ2-6	TGTGCCAGCAGCTTAGGGCAGTCGTTGAACGTCCTGACTTTC	CASSLGQSLNVLTF
.	TRBV6-1	.	TRBJ2-5	TGTGCCAGCATCTCAGGGTATTGGGAGACCCAGTACTTC	CASISGYWETQYF
.	TRBV6-4	.	TRBJ1-6	TGTGCCAGCAGTGAACACCCATTAACAGGGAGCTCCTATAATTCACCCCTCCACTTT	CASSEHPLTGSSYNSPLHF
.	TRBV5-4	TRBD1	TRBJ1-2	TGTGCCAGCAAAGGGGGCGCCGACTATGGCTACACCTTC	CASKGGADYGYTF
.	TRBV2	TRBD1	TRBJ2-5	TGTGCCAGCAGTCAGACAGGGGGCGGCGTTCAAGAGACCCAGTACTTC	CASSQTGGGVQETQYF
.	TRBV18	.	TRBJ2-2	TGTGCCAGCTCACCAGGGCTATACACCGGGGAGCTGTTTTTT	CASSPGLYTGELFF
.	TRBV28	TRBD1	TRBJ1-2	TGTGCCACCGACAGGGGGCATAACTATGGCTACACCTTC	CATDRGHNYGYTF
.	TRBV7-9	TRBD1	TRBJ1-6	TGTGCCAGCAGCTACCGGGACAGGAATTCACCCCTCCACTTT	CASSYRDRNSPLHF
.	TRBV19	TRBD1	TRBJ1-3	TGTGCCAGTAGGCCAAACGGACAGGGGACCATATATTTT	CASRPNGQGTIYF
.	TRBV2	.	TRBJ1-1	TGTGCCAGCAATACAGCCGGGCTGAACACTGAAGCTTTCTTT	CASNTAGLNTEAFF
.	TRBV30	.	TRBJ1-5	TGTGCCTGGAGTGTGGGAGGGAATCAGCCCCAGCATTTT	CAWSVGGNQPQHF
.	TRBV19	.	TRBJ2-7	TGTGCCAGTAGTATTACGGGGGTTCCCTACGAGCAGTACTTC	CASSITGVPYEQYF
once	TRBV6-5	.	TRBJ1-5	TGTGCCAGCAGTTACTCGGGTAGGGGACAGCCCCAGCATTTT	CASSYSGRGQPQHF
.	TRBV30	.	TRBJ1-4	TGTGCCTGGAGTGATAAGCTCCCAGGGTATAATGAAAAACTGTTTTTT	CAWSDKLPGYNEKLFF
.	TRBV6-1	.	TRBJ1-2	TGTGCCAGCAGCCAAAGGGGGGGAGGGGTAGGTGGCTACACCTTC	CASSQRGGGVGGYTF
.	TRBV28	TRBD1	TRBJ2-7	TGTGCCAGCAGTTCCCCACCGGGACAGGGGGCGGAATACGAGCAGTACTTC	CASSSPPGQGAEYEQYF
once	TRBV6-6	.	TRBJ2-2	TGTGCCAGCAGTTACGCGGGGGCGAACACCGGGAAGCTGTTTTTT	CASSYAGANTGKLFF
.	TRBV2	.	TRBJ2-3	TGTGCCAGCAAAAATAATGCAGATACGCAGTATTTT	CASKNNADTQYF
.	TRBV15	TRBD1	TRBJ1-5	TGTGCCACCAGCACGCGGACAGGAGGACAGCCCCAGCATTTT	CATSTRTGGQPQHF
.	TRBV2	TRBD1	TRBJ2-3	TGTGCCACCCAGCAGGACAGGGGTGATACGCAGTATTTT	CATQQDRGDTQYF
.	TRBV5-6	TRBD2	TRBJ2-5	TGTGCCAGCAGCTTGGGACTAGCGGGGTTTCGGGAGACCCAGTACTTC	CASSLGLAGFRETQYF
few	TRBV7-2	.	TRBJ1-6	TGTGCCAGCAGCTTAGATCGAGTATCACCCCTCCACTTT	CASSLDRVSPLHF
.	TRBV18	.	TRBJ1-1	TGTGCCAGCTCAGGGGCTGGGCCTAACATGAACACTGAAGCTTTCTTT	CASSGAGPNMNTEAFF
.	TRBV7-6	.	TRBJ2-2	TGTGCCAGCAGCTTAGGGGGGTTAGCAGGGGTTATCGTGAACACCGGGGAGCTGTTTTTT	CASSLGGLAGVIVNTGELFF
.	TRBV5-1	.	TRBJ1-2	TGCGCCAGCAGCTTGGACGTCGAAAACTATGGCTACACCTTC	CASSLDVENYGYTF
.	TRBV5-1	TRBD1	TRBJ2-7	TGCGCCAGCAGCTTGGTAAAGGGGACAGGGAGCCCCTACGAGCAGTACTTC	CASSLVKGTGSPYEQYF
.	TRBV11-2	.	TRBJ2-3	TGTGCCAGCAGCTTAGCGGGAGAGGGGCCAGATACGCAGTATTTT	CASSLAGEGPDTQYF
.	TRBV28	TRBD1	TRBJ2-7	TGTGCCAGCACCTCGGGGACAGGGTCTTCCTACGAGCAGTACTTC	CASTSGTGSSYEQYF
.	TRBV7-2	.	TRBJ2-5	TGTGCCAGCAGCTTAGGCAGATTGGAGACCCAGTACTTC	CASSLGRLETQYF